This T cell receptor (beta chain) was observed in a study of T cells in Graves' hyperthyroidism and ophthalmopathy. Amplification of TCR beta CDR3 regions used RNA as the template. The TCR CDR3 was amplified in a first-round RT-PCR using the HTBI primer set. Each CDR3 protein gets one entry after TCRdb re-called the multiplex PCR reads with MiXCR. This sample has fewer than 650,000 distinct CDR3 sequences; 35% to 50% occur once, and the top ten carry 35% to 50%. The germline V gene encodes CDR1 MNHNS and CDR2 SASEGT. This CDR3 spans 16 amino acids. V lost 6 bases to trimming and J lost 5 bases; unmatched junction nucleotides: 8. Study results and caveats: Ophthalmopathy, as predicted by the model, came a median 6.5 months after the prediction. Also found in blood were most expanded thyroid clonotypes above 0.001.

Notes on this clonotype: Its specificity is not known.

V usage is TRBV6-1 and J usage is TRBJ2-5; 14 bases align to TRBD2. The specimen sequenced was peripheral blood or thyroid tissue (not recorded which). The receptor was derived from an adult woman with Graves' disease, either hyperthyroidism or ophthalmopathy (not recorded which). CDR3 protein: CASRPGLAGVWETQYF. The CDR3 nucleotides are TGTGCCAGCAGGCCGGGACTAGCGGGAGTATGGGAGACCCAGTACTTC.